This T cell receptor beta chain was sequenced in a study of blood T cell repertoires in COVID-19. Across the whole study: Sites across the United States, Italy and Spain contributed samples from acute and convalescent COVID-19.

In the original processing: The authors estimated nucleated cell counts from reference gene primer amplification. Sequencing was performed with immunoSEQ multiplex PCR; in TCRdb, only in-frame clones are kept and a portion is missing. V, J and clone size are taken as reported in that table, and D and trimming were inferred from the DNA itself. The repertoire holds about 84,000 clones, with approximately 83% as singletons. Germline values: CDR1 MRHNA, CDR2 SNTAGT. This CDR3 is built from 19 residues. With 4 bases clipped from V and 1 base from J, the junction kept 8 bases outside the gene matches. The clonotype originates from a woman of 80 years or more with acute or convalescent COVID-19. The sample comprised peripheral blood. This chain uses TRBV6-4 with TRBJ2-3; 16 positions agree with TRBD2. CDR3 sequence: CASSAPSGTSGRGTDTQYF. As DNA, the CDR3 is TGTGCCAGCAGTGCCCCATCGGGGACTAGCGGGAGGGGCACAGATACGCAGTATTTT.